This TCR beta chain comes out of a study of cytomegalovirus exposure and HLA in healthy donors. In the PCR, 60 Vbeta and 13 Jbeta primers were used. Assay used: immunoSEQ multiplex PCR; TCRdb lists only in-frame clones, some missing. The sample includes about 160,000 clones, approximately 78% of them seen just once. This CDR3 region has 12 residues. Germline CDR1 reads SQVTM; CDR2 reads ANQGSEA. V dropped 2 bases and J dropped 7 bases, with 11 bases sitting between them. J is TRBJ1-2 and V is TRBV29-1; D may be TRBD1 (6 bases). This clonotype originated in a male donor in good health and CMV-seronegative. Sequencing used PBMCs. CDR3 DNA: TGCAGCGTTGAAACAGGGAATGTTGGCTACACCTTC. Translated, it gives CSVETGNVGYTF.